The T cell receptor (beta chain) described here comes from a study of identical twins. Overall study findings and caveats: Analyses of zero insertions could, in part, be confounded by invariant MAIT and iNKT cells.

This CDR3 spans 14 amino acids. Germline CDR1 DFQATT, CDR2 SNEGSKA (reference sequence). V was shortened by 6 bases and J by 4 bases, with 16 bases between the two germline ends. After template switching added a universal primer site, the resulting cDNA carried unique molecular identifiers. TCRdb passed the 5' RACE reads through MiXCR, listing each CDR3 protein once. The sample has about 1.7 million distinct CDR3 sequences, less than 35% seen once; the top ten hold about 0.25%. Turning to this clonotype: Its antigen remains unknown.

The source is a newborn girl in good health. The chain links TRBV20-1 to TRBJ1-3; a possible D gene is TRBD1 (6 bases). Source material: cord blood. The CDR3 DNA reads as TGCAGTGCCACATTCGCAGGGACAGGAAACACCATATATTTT. Translating gives CSATFAGTGNTIYF.